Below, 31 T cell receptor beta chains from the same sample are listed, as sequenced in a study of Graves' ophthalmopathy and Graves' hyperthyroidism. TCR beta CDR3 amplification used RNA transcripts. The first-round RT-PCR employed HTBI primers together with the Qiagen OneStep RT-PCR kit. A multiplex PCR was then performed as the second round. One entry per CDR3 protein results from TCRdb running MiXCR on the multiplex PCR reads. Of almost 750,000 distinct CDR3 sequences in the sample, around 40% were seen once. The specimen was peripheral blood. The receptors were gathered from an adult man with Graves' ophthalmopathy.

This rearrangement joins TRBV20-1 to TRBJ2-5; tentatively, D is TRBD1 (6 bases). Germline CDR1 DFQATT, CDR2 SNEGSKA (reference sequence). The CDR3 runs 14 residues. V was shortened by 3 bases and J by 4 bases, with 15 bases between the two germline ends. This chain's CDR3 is CSASPRGLRETQYF. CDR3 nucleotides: TGCAGTGCTAGTCCCAGGGGTTTGCGAGAGACCCAGTACTTC.

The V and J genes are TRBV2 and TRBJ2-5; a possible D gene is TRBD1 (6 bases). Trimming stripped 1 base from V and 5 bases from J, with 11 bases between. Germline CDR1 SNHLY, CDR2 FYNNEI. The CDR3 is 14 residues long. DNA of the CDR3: TGTGCCAGCAGTGAAGAGGGGGACGGGGAGACCCAGTACTTC. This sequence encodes CASSEEGDGETQYF.

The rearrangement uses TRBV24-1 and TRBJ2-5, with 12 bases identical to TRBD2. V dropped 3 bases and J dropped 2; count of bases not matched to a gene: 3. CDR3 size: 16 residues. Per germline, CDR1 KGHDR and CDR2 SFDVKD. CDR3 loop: CATSDAGLAGQETQYF. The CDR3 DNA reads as TGTGCCACCAGTGATGCCGGACTAGCGGGACAAGAGACCCAGTACTTC.

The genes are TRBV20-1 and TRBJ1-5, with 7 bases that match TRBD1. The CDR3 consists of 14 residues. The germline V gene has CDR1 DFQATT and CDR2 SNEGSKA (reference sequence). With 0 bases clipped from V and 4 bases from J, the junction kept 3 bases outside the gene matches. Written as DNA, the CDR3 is TGCAGTGCTAGAGAGGGACAGCTAAATCAGCCCCAGCATTTT. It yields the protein CSAREGQLNQPQHF.

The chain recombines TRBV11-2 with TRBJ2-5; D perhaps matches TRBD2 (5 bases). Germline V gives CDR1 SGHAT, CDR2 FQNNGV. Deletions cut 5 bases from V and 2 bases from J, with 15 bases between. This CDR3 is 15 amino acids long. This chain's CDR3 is CASSLGAGEQETQYF. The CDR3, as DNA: TGTGCCAGCAGCCTAGGTGCGGGCGAACAAGAGACCCAGTACTTC. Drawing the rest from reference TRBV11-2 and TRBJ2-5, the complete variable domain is EAGVAQSPRYKIIEKRQSVAFWCNPISGHATLYWYQQILGQGPKLLIQFQNNGVVDDSQLPKDRFSAERLKGVDSTLKIQPAKLEDSAVYLCASSLGAGEQETQYFGPGTRLLVL.

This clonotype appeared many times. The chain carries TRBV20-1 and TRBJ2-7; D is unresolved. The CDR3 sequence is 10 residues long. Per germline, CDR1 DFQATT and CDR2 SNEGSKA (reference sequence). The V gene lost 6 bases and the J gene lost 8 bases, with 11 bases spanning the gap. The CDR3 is CSAGPVKQYF. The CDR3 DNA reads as TGCAGTGCCGGGCCAGTAAAGCAGTACTTC.

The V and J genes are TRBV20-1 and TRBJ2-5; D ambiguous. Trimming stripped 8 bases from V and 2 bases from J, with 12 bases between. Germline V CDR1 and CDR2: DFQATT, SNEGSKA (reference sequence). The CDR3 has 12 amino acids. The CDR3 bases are TGCAGTCCGTCGGCTTATCAAGAGACCCAGTACTTC. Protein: CSPSAYQETQYF.

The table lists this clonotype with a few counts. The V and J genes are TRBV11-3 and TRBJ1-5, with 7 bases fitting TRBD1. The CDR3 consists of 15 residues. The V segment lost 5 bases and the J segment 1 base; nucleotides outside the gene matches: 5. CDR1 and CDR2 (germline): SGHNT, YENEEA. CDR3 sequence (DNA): TGTGCCAGCAGCCCAGGGGGATTCAGCAATCAGCCCCAGCATTTT. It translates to CASSPGGFSNQPQHF.

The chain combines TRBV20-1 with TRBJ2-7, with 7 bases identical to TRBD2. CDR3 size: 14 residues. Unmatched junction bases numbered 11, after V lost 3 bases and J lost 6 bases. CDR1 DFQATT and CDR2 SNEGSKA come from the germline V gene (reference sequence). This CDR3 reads CSASELGGVREQYF. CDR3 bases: TGCAGTGCTAGTGAACTTGGGGGGGTCCGCGAGCAGTACTTC.

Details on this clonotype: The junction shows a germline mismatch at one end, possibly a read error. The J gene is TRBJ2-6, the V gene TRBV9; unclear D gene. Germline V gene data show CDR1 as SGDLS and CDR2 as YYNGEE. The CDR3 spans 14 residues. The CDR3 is CVSSVGSGANVLTF. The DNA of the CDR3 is TGTGTCAGCAGCGTAGGCTCTGGGGCCAACGTCCTGACTTTC.

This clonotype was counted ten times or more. As DNA, the CDR3 is TGTGCCAGTAGCATCGACAGGGTTGGCTACACCTTC. Its translation: CASSIDRVGYTF. The rearrangement links TRBV19 to TRBJ1-2, with 7 bases identical to TRBD1. V shed 6 bases and J 7 bases; nucleotides not matched to a gene: 5. This CDR3 has 12 amino acids. The germline CDR1 and CDR2 sequences are LNHDA and SQIVND (reference sequence).

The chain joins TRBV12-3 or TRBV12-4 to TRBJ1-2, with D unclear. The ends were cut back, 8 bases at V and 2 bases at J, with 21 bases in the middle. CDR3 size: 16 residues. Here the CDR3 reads CASLNPARGLNYGYTF. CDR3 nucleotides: TGTGCCAGCCTCAACCCTGCGCGGGGATTAAACTATGGCTACACCTTC.

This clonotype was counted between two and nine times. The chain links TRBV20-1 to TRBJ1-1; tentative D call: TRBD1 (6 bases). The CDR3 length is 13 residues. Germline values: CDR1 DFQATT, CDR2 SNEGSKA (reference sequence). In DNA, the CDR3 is TGCTCTGGAGGGCCGGGGCAGGGGACTGAAGCTTTCTTT. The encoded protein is CSGGPGQGTEAFF.

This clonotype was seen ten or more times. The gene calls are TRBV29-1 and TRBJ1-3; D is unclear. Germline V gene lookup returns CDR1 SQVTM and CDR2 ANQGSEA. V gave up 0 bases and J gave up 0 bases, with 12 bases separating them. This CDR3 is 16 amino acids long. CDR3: CSVEEGASSSGNTIYF. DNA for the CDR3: TGCAGCGTTGAAGAAGGAGCCTCCTCCTCTGGAAACACCATATATTTT.

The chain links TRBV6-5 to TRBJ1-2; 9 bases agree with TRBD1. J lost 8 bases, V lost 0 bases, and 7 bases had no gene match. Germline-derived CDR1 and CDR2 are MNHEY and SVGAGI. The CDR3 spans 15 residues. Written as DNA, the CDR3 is TGTGCCAGCAGTTACTCGAGGGACAGGGATGGCGGCTACACCTTC. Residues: CASSYSRDRDGGYTF.

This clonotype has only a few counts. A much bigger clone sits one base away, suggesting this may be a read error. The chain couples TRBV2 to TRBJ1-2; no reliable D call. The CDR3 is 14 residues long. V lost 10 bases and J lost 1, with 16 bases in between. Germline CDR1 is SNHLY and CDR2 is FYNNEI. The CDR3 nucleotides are TGTGCCAATCTGAACGGACGGGGTAACTATGGCTACACCTTC. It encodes CANLNGRGNYGYTF.

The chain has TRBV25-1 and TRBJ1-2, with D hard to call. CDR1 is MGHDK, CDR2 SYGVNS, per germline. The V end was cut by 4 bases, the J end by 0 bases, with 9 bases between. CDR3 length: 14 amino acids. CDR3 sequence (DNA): TGTGCCAGCAGTGCCCTGACCGCTAACTATGGCTACACCTTC. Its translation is CASSALTANYGYTF.

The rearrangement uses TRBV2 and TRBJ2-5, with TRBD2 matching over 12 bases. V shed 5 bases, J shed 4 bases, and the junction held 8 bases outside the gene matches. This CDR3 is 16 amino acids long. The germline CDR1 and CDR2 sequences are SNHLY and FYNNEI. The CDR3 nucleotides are TGTGCCAGCAGTTTAATACTAGCGGGAGGTTTAGAGACCCAGTACTTC. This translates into CASSLILAGGLETQYF.

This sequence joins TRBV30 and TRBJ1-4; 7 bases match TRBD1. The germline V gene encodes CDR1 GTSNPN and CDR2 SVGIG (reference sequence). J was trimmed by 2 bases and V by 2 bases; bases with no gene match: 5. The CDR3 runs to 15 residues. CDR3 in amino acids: CAWSQGGRTNEKLFF. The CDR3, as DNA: TGTGCCTGGAGTCAGGGGGGCCGCACTAATGAAAAACTGTTTTTT.

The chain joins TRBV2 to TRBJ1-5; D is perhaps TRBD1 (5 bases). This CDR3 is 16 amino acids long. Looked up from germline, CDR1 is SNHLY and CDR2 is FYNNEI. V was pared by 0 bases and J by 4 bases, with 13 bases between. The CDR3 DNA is TGTGCCAGCAGTGAAGCCCGGGGCGCGGGTAATCAGCCCCAGCATTTT. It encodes CASSEARGAGNQPQHF.

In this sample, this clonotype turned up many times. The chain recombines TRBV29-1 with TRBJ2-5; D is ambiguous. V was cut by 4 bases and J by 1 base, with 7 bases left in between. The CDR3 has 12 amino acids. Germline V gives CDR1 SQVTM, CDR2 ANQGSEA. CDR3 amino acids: CSVAPSQETQYF. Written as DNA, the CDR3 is TGCAGCGTTGCGCCCTCCCAAGAGACCCAGTACTTC.

The CDR3 region is CASSQLDPSGNYEQYF. CDR3 nucleotides: TGTGCCAGCAGCCAATTGGATCCTAGCGGAAATTACGAGCAGTACTTC. The genes are TRBV7-9 and TRBJ2-7; 7 positions match TRBD2. CDR1 SEHNR and CDR2 FQNEAQ come from the germline V gene (reference sequence). Germline trimming cut 5 bases from V and 4 bases from J; bases unmatched to any gene: 14. There are 16 residues in the CDR3.

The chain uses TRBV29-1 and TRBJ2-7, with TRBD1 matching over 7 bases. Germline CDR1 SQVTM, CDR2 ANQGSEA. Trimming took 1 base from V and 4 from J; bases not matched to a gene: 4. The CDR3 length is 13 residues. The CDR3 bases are TGCAGCGTTGAAGGAGGGGGCAGGTACGAGCAGTACTTC. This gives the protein CSVEGGGRYEQYF.

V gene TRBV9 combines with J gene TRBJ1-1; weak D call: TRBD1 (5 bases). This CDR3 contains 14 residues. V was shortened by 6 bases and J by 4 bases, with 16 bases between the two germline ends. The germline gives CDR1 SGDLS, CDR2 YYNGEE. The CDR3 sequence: CASTLGGGGTEAFF. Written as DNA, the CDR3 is TGTGCCAGCACTCTAGGCGGGGGTGGCACTGAAGCTTTCTTT.

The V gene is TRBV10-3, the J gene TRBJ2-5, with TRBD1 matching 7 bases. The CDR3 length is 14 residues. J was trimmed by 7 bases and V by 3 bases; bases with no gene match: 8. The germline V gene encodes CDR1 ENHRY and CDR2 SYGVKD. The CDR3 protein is CAISEGSYRGTQYF. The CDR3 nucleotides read TGTGCCATCAGTGAAGGGAGCTACAGGGGGACCCAGTACTTC.

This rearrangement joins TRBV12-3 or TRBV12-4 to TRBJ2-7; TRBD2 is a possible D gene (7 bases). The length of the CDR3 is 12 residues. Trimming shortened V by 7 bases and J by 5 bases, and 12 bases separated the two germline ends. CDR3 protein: CASNRGAHEQYF. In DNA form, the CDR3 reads TGTGCCAGCAACCGGGGGGCCCACGAGCAGTACTTC.

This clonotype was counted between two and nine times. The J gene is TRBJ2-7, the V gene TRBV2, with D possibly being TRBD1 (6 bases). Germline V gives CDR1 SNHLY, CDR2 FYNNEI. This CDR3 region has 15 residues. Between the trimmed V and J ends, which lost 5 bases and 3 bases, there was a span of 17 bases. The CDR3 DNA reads TGTGCCAGCAGTTACCTCCGGGACAAGATCTACGAGCAGTACTTC. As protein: CASSYLRDKIYEQYF.

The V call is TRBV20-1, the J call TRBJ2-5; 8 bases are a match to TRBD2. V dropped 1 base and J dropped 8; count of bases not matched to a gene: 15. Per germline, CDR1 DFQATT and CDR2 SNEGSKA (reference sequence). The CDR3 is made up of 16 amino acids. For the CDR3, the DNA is TGCAGTGCTAGAGGGGTAGCGGGAACCCCCGGGGTTACCCAGTACTTC. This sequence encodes CSARGVAGTPGVTQYF.

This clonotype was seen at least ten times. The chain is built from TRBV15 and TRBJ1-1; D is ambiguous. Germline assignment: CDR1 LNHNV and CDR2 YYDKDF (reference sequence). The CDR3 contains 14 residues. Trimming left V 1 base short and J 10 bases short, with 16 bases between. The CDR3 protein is CATSRGTRGIGAFF. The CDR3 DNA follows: TGTGCCACCAGCAGAGGAACGCGGGGTATTGGAGCTTTCTTT.

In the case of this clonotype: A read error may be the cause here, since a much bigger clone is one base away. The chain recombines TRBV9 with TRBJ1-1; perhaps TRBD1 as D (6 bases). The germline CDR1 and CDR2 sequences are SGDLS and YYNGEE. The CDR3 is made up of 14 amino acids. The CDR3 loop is CASSVHQQGTEVFF. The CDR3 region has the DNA TGTGCCAGCAGCGTTCACCAACAGGGCACTGAAGTTTTCTTT.

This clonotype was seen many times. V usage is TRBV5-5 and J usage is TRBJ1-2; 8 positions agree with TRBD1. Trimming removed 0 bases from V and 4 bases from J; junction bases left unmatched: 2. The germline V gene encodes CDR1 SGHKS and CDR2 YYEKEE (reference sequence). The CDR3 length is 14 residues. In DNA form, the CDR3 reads TGTGCCAGCAGCTTGGACGGACAGGGCTATGGCTACACCTTC. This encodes CASSLDGQGYGYTF.